The 9 T cell receptor beta chains in this list originate from one sample, sequenced in a study of cytomegalovirus exposure and HLA in healthy donors. PCR involved 60 Vbeta and 13 Jbeta primers. Clones were sequenced by immunoSEQ multiplex PCR, and TCRdb holds only the in-frame ones, with some missing. The sample records some 170,000 clones, approximately 70% being singletons. Input material: PBMCs. Source of these receptors: a human donor in good health.

In its sample, this clone was seen many times. The chain links TRBV5-1 to TRBJ2-2; D is unresolved. Per the germline V gene, CDR1 is SGHRS and CDR2 is YFSETQ. The CDR3 is 12 amino acids. V was pared by 6 bases and J by 7 bases, with 10 bases between. CDR3 nucleotide sequence: TGCGCCAGCACCGTAAATTTCGGGGAGCTGTTTTTT. Its translation: CASTVNFGELFF.

This chain connects TRBV6-5 to TRBJ1-2; TRBD1 might be the D (6 bases). V shed 5 bases and J shed 0 bases, with 10 bases lying between them. The germline V gene has CDR1 MNHEY and CDR2 SVGAGI. This CDR3 spans 14 amino acids. The DNA for the CDR3 is TGTGCCAGCAGTCCCGGACAGTCTAACTATGGCTACACCTTC. It codes for CASSPGQSNYGYTF.

In nucleotides, the CDR3 is TGTGCCAGCAGTGACCTAAACACAGATACGCAGTATTTT. The encoded protein is CASSDLNTDTQYF. J is TRBJ2-3 and V is TRBV6-4; D uncertain. V lost 2 bases and J lost 2, with 5 bases in between. There are 13 residues in the CDR3. Germline V CDR1 and CDR2: MRHNA, SNTAGT.

This clone was seen only a few times. The gene calls are TRBV28 and TRBJ2-7, with a weak D call TRBD2 (6 bases). The CDR3 is 15 amino acids. V dropped 2 bases and J dropped 6 bases, with 17 bases sitting between them. Germline V lookup: CDR1 MDHEN, CDR2 SYDVKM. The CDR3 coding sequence is TGTGCCAGCAGTTTAGGGCGGGGCCCCAGTGGCGAGCAGTACTTC. Protein sequence: CASSLGRGPSGEQYF. The entire variable domain, with the rest obtained from reference TRBV28 and TRBJ2-7, is as follows: DVKVTQSSRYLVKRTGEKVFLECVQDMDHENMFWYRQDPGLGLRLIYFSYDVKMKEKGDIPEGYSVSREKKERFSLILESASTNQTSMYLCASSLGRGPSGEQYFGPGTRLTVT.

The V and J genes are TRBV20-1 and TRBJ1-2, with D maybe TRBD1 (5 bases). Germline V gene sequence: CDR1 DFQATT, CDR2 SNEGSKA (reference sequence). V dropped 4 bases and J dropped 4 bases, with 7 bases sitting between them. The CDR3 has 11 amino acids. CDR3 coding DNA: TGCAGTGCTAAGGACATCTATGGCTACACCTTC. This gives the protein CSAKDIYGYTF.

This chain joins TRBV5-6 and TRBJ1-2; TRBD1 agrees at 7 bases. The ends lost 1 base at V and 4 bases at J; junction bases unmatched: 1. Germline V gives CDR1 SGHDT, CDR2 YYEEEE. CDR3 length equals 13 residues. This chain's CDR3 is CASSLRDSYGYTF. The CDR3, as DNA: TGTGCCAGCAGCTTGCGGGACAGCTATGGCTACACCTTC.

The V call is TRBV6-5, the J call TRBJ1-4, with a weak D call TRBD1 (6 bases). CDR3 length: 15 residues. Trimming stripped 5 bases from V and 5 bases from J, with 15 bases between. CDR1 is MNHEY, CDR2 SVGAGI, per germline. The CDR3 sequence: CASSRLRGVNEKLFF. CDR3 nucleotide sequence: TGTGCCAGCAGTCGTCTCAGGGGTGTCAATGAAAAACTGTTTTTT.

The table lists this clone with a few counts. V usage is TRBV5-6 and J usage is TRBJ1-4, with D perhaps matching TRBD1 (5 bases). Germline CDR1 reads SGHDT; CDR2 reads YYEEEE. This CDR3 is 15 amino acids long. Trimming removed 3 bases at V and 2 bases at J, with 11 bases between. The CDR3 sequence: CASSSRGGTNEKLFF. Here the CDR3 DNA reads TGTGCCAGCAGCTCCCGGGGGGGTACTAATGAAAAACTGTTTTTT.

V is TRBV6-1 and J is TRBJ1-1; no clear D gene. Germline values: CDR1 MNHNS, CDR2 SASEGT. The V end was cut by 7 bases, the J end by 5 bases, with 14 bases between. The CDR3 has 13 residues. CDR3: CASNLRVRTEAFF. As DNA, the CDR3 is TGTGCCAGCAATTTGAGGGTGAGGACTGAAGCTTTCTTT.